The next 21 T cell receptor beta chains were all read from a single sample in a study of blood T cell repertoires in COVID-19. The table came from immunoSEQ multiplex PCR; TCRdb's copy has only in-frame clones and leaves some out. The sample records around 140,000 clones, around 86% being singletons. The source material was peripheral blood. All receptors come from a human donor in a cohort sampled during active COVID-19.

J is TRBJ2-2 and V is TRBV27; TRBD1 might be the D (6 bases). Per the germline V gene, CDR1 is MNHEY and CDR2 is SMNVEV (reference sequence). Deletions cut 4 bases from V and 6 bases from J, with 15 bases between. The CDR3 covers 15 residues. The CDR3 bases are TGTGCCAGCAGTTCGCAGGGGATGGGCGCCGGGGAGCTGTTTTTT. It yields the protein CASSSQGMGAGELFF.

As for this clone: Other DNA sequences in the sample encode the same CDR3. The chain couples TRBV18 to TRBJ2-3, with TRBD2 as a possible D gene (6 bases). Per the germline V gene, CDR1 is KGHSH and CDR2 is LQKENI. The CDR3 has 14 amino acids. Trimming took off 3 bases at V and 0 bases at J, with 7 bases between the two ends. CDR3 nucleotides: TGTGCCAGCTCACCGAGCGGGAGCACAGATACGCAGTATTTT. Translated: CASSPSGSTDTQYF.

The J gene is TRBJ2-7, the V gene TRBV18; 10 bases align to TRBD1. From germline, CDR1 is KGHSH and CDR2 LQKENI. CDR3 length equals 20 residues. V trimming: 3 bases; J trimming: 1 base; junction bases outside the gene matches: 18. The CDR3 sequence is CASSPLGQGSRAGPSYEQYF. CDR3 sequence (DNA): TGTGCCAGCTCACCGCTGGGACAGGGGTCGAGAGCGGGCCCTTCCTACGAGCAGTACTTC.

The chain is built from TRBV30 and TRBJ1-3, with D possibly being TRBD1 (6 bases). The CDR3 is 14 amino acids. V shed 4 bases and J shed 0 bases, with 10 bases lying between them. The germline V gene encodes CDR1 GTSNPN and CDR2 SVGIG (reference sequence). The CDR3 DNA is TGTGCCTGGACCTTAGGGGGCTCTGGAAACACCATATATTTT. Protein sequence: CAWTLGGSGNTIYF.

This CDR3 is CASSVGGFGANVLTF. DNA of the CDR3: TGTGCCAGCAGCGTAGGGGGCTTTGGGGCCAACGTCCTGACTTTC. V and J are TRBV9 and TRBJ2-6; weak D call: TRBD1 (5 bases). The CDR3 length is 15 residues. Germline V lookup: CDR1 SGDLS, CDR2 YYNGEE. V dropped 0 bases and J dropped 3 bases, with 7 bases sitting between them.

DNA of the CDR3: TGTGCCAGCAGCTTAGGGGGGGCGAGGGAAAAACTGTTTTTT. Translated, it gives CASSLGGAREKLFF. The chain employs TRBV5-4 and TRBJ1-4, with D tentatively TRBD1 (6 bases). Looked up from germline, CDR1 is SGHNT and CDR2 is YYREEE (reference sequence). The CDR3 loop spans 14 amino acids. Trimming shortened V by 2 bases and J by 8 bases, and 13 bases separated the two germline ends. The whole variable domain, remainder taken from reference TRBV5-4 and TRBJ1-4, is ETGVTQSPTHLIKTRGQQVTLRCSSQSGHNTVSWYQQALGQGPQFIFQYYREEENGRGNFPPRFSGLQFPNYSSELNVNALELDDSALYLCASSLGGAREKLFFGSGTQLSVL.

This clone was seen once. The V and J genes are TRBV28 and TRBJ2-7; 10 bases are a match to TRBD1. CDR3 length: 14 amino acids. V was clipped by 6 bases and J by 3 bases; unmatched bases: 5. Germline V gene lookup returns CDR1 MDHEN and CDR2 SYDVKM. The CDR3 protein is CASSVGQGGYEQYF. The DNA of the CDR3 is TGTGCCAGCAGCGTCGGACAGGGGGGCTACGAGCAGTACTTC.

V is TRBV5-1 and J is TRBJ2-3; TRBD2 aligns across 11 bases. V was pared by 4 bases and J by 4 bases, with 5 bases of the junction left unmatched. This CDR3 region has 15 residues. Germline-derived CDR1 and CDR2 are SGHRS and YFSETQ. DNA of the CDR3: TGCGCCAGCAGCCCTAGCGGGAGGATAGCAGATACGCAGTATTTT. This sequence encodes CASSPSGRIADTQYF. Full variable domain (outside the CDR3, taken from reference TRBV5-1 and TRBJ2-3): KAGVTQTPRYLIKTRGQQVTLSCSPISGHRSVSWYQQTPGQGLQFLFEYFSETQRNKGNFPGRFSGRQFSNSRSEMNVSTLELGDSALYLCASSPSGRIADTQYFGPGTRLTVL.

The chain has TRBV4-1 and TRBJ1-3, with TRBD1 as a possible D gene (5 bases). Germline V gene sequence: CDR1 MGHRA, CDR2 YSYEKL. This CDR3 is 18 amino acids long. Trimming cost V 3 bases and J 0 bases, with 18 bases left between them. CDR3 sequence reads: CASSQAPPGSSSGNTIYF. Written as DNA, the CDR3 is TGCGCCAGCAGCCAGGCTCCCCCAGGGTCGAGCTCTGGAAACACCATATATTTT.

J is TRBJ1-2 and V is TRBV29-1; TRBD1 aligns across 11 bases. V lost 8 bases, J lost 4 bases, and 6 bases stayed unmatched. Germline V gives CDR1 SQVTM, CDR2 ANQGSEA. The length of the CDR3 is 13 residues. The CDR3 nucleotides read TGCAGCATAAGGGACAGGGGGTTCTATGGCTACACCTTC. This sequence encodes CSIRDRGFYGYTF.

DNA for the CDR3: TGTGCCAGCAACCTTGACATGGGAGGGGGAGGTGAGCAGTACTTC. Amino acids: CASNLDMGGGGEQYF. This chain connects TRBV6-6 to TRBJ2-7; D may be TRBD2 (7 bases). Between the trimmed V and J ends, which lost 7 bases and 7 bases, there was a span of 23 bases. CDR3 size: 15 residues. Per germline, CDR1 MNHNY and CDR2 SVGAGI (reference sequence).

The V and J genes are TRBV5-1 and TRBJ2-1; the D is unclear. The CDR3 consists of 13 residues. The ends were cut back, 0 bases at V and 4 bases at J, with 5 bases in the middle. Germline CDR1 is SGHRS and CDR2 is YFSETQ. The CDR3 spells CASSLGSYNEQFF. The CDR3, as DNA: TGCGCCAGCAGCTTGGGGAGTTACAATGAGCAGTTCTTC.

V is TRBV7-9 and J is TRBJ1-1; 9 bases align to TRBD1. Per germline, CDR1 SEHNR and CDR2 FQNEAQ (reference sequence). The CDR3 has 14 residues. Trimming took 8 bases from V and 4 from J; bases not matched to a gene: 8. The CDR3 DNA follows: TGTGCCAGCTTATCTACGACAGGGGGCACTGAAGCTTTCTTT. This gives the protein CASLSTTGGTEAFF.

The genes are TRBV27 and TRBJ1-2, with 8 bases fitting TRBD1. V shed 5 bases, J shed 1 base, and the junction held 12 bases outside the gene matches. Germline CDR1 is MNHEY and CDR2 is SMNVEV (reference sequence). This CDR3 has 17 amino acids. In DNA form, the CDR3 reads TGTGCCAGCAGTCCTCGTGGGGCAGGGGGCAATAACTATGGCTACACCTTC. Translating it yields CASSPRGAGGNNYGYTF.

Here the CDR3 reads CASSQEFPTPRFGYTF. CDR3 coding DNA: TGCGCCAGCAGCCAAGAATTCCCGACTCCCCGGTTTGGCTACACCTTC. The chain links TRBV4-3 to TRBJ1-2; D not certain. Trimming shortened V by 0 bases and J by 7 bases, and 18 bases separated the two germline ends. The CDR3 extends over 16 amino acids. CDR1 and CDR2 (germline): LGHNA, YSLEER.

The rearrangement uses TRBV18 and TRBJ1-1; no clear D gene. From germline, CDR1 is KGHSH and CDR2 LQKENI. The CDR3 spans 15 residues. Trimming left V 2 bases short and J 1 base short, with 11 bases between. CDR3 protein: CASSPALNRNTEAFF. The CDR3 DNA reads TGTGCCAGCTCACCAGCACTTAACAGGAACACTGAAGCTTTCTTT.

V is TRBV28 and J is TRBJ2-7, with 7 bases that match TRBD1. CDR1 MDHEN and CDR2 SYDVKM come from the germline V gene. The CDR3 spans 14 residues. V lost 6 bases and J lost 3; bases outside the gene matches: 8. The CDR3 sequence is CASSSTGVLYEQYF. As DNA, the CDR3 is TGTGCCAGCAGCTCAACAGGGGTCCTCTACGAGCAGTACTTC.

The chain employs TRBV7-8 and TRBJ2-5; tentative D call: TRBD1 (6 bases). CDR1 is SGHVS, CDR2 FQNEAQ, per germline. CDR3 length: 14 residues. V was trimmed by 1 base and J by 3 bases, leaving 9 bases between them. CDR3 nucleotide sequence: TGTGCCAGCAGCTTAGGGACAGTAAAAGAGACCCAGTACTTC. This translates into CASSLGTVKETQYF.

V and J are TRBV6-5 and TRBJ2-2; 8 nucleotides align to TRBD1. Germline lookup yields CDR1 MNHEY and CDR2 SVGAGI. The CDR3 contains 14 residues. V was pared by 6 bases and J by 5 bases, with 5 bases of the junction left unmatched. In DNA, the CDR3 is TGTGCCAGCAGCTTGGACAGGGAAACCGGGGAGCTGTTTTTT. Translated, it gives CASSLDRETGELFF.

This clone appeared a few times. CDR3 DNA sequence: TGTGCCAGTAGTGGAATGGGACAGGGATACGATGAGCAGTTCTTC. Encoded protein: CASSGMGQGYDEQFF. V and J are TRBV19 and TRBJ2-1; 9 nucleotides match TRBD1. With V trimmed by 5 bases and J by 8 bases, 10 bases remained unmatched. This CDR3 has 15 residues. The V gene's germline CDR1 is LNHDA and CDR2 SQIVND (reference sequence).

The chain couples TRBV5-1 to TRBJ2-5; tentative D call: TRBD1 (5 bases). The CDR3 totals 13 residues. The V and J ends lost 2 bases and 5 bases respectively, with 10 bases between them. Per germline, CDR1 SGHRS and CDR2 YFSETQ. The CDR3 DNA follows: TGCGCCAGCAGCTTAGCAGGGTACGAGACCCAGTACTTC. This encodes CASSLAGYETQYF.